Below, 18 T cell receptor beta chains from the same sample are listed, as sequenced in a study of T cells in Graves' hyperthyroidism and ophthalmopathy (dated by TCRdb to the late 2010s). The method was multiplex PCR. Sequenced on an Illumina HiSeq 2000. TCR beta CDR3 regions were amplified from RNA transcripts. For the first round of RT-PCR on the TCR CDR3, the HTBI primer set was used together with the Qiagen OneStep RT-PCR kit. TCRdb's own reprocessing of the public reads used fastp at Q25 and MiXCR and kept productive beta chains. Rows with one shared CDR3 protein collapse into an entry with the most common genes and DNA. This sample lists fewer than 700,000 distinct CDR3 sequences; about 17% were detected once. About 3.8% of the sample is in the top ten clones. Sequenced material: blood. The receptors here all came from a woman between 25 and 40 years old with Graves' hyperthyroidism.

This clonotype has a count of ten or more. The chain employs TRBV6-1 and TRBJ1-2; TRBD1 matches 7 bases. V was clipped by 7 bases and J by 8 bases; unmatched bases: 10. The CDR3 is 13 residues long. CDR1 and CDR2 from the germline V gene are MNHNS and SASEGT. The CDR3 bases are TGTGCCAGCACCATACGACAGGGTACGGGCTACACCTTC. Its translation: CASTIRQGTGYTF.

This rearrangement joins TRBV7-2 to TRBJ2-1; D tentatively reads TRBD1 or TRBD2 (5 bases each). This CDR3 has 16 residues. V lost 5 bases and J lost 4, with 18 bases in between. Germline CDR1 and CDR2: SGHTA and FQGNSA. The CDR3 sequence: CASSRDRDPAYNEQFF. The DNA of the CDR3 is TGTGCCAGCAGCCGAGATCGGGACCCAGCATACAATGAGCAGTTCTTC. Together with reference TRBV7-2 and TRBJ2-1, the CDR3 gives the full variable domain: GAGVSQSPSNKVTEKGKDVELRCDPISGHTALYWYRQSLGQGLEFLIYFQGNSAPDKSGLPSDRFSAERTGGSVSTLTIQRTQQEDSAVYLCASSRDRDPAYNEQFFGPGTRLTVL.

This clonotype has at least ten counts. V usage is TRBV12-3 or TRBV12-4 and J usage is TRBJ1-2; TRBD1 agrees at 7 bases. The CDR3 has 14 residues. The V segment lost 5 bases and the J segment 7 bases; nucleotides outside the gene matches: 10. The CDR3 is CASSLRQGGSGYTF. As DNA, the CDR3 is TGTGCCAGCAGTCTTAGACAGGGAGGGAGTGGCTACACCTTC.

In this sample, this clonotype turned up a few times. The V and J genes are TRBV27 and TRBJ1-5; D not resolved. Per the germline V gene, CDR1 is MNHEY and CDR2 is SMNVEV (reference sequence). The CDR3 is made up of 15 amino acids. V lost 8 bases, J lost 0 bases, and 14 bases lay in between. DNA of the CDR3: TGTGCCAGCCGTATGGCGCAAAATAGCAATCAGCCCCAGCATTTT. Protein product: CASRMAQNSNQPQHF.

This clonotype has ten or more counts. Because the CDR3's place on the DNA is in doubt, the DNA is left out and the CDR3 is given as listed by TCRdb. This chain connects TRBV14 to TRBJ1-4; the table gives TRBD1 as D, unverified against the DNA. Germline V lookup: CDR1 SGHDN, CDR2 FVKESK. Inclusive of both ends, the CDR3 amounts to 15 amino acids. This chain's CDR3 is CASSQFGEGREKLFF.

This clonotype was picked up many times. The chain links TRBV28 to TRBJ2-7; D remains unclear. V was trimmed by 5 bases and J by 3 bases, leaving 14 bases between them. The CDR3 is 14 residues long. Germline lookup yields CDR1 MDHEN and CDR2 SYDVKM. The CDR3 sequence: CASSPSLGFYEQYF. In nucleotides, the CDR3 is TGTGCCAGCAGTCCGAGCCTGGGGTTCTACGAGCAGTACTTC.

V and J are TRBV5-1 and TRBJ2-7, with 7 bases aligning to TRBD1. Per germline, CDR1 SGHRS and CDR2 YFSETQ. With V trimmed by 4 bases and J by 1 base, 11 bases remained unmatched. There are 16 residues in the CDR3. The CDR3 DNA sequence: TGCGCCAGCAGCGTAGGGTCAGGGACAGCTTCCTACGAGCAGTACTTC. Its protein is CASSVGSGTASYEQYF.

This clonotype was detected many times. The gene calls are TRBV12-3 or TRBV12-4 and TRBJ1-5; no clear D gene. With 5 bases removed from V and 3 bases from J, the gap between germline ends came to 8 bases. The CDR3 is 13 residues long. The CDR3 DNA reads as TGTGCCAGCAGTATTACAATCAATCAGCCCCAGCATTTT. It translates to CASSITINQPQHF.

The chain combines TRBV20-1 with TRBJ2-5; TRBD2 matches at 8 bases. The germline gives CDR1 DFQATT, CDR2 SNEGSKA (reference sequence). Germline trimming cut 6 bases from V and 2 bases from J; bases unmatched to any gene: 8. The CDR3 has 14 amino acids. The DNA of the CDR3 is TGCAGTGCCCTTTCCACTAGCGGACAAGAGACCCAGTACTTC. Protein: CSALSTSGQETQYF.

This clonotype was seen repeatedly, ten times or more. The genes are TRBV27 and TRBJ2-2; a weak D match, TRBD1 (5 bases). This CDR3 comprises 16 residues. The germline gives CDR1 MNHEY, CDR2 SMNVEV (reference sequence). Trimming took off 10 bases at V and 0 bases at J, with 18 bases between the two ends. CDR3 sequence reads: CATQRQGTSNTGELFF. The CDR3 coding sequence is TGTGCCACCCAGAGGCAGGGAACTTCGAACACCGGGGAGCTGTTTTTT.

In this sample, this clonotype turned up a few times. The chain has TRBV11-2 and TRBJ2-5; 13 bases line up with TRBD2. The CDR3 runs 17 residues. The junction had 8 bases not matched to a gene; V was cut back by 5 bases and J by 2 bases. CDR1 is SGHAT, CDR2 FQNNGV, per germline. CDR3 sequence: CASSLTGTSGTQETQYF. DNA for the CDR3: TGTGCCAGCAGCCTAACGGGGACTAGCGGGACTCAAGAGACCCAGTACTTC.

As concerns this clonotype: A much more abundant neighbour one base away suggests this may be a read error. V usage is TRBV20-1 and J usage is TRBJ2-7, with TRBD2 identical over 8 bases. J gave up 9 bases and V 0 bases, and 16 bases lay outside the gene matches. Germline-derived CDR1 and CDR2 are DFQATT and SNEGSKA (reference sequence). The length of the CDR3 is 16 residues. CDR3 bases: TGCAGTGCTAGAGACGGGGGGGGGGCCTTCGTAGGAGCGCAGTACTTC. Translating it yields CSARDGGGAFVGAQYF.

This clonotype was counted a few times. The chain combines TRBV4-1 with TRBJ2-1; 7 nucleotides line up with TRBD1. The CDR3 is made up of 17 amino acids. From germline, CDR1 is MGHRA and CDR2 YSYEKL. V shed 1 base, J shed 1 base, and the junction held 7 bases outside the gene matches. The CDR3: CASSQVPTGISYNEQFF. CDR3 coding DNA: TGCGCCAGCAGCCAAGTGCCGACAGGGATTTCCTACAATGAGCAGTTCTTC.

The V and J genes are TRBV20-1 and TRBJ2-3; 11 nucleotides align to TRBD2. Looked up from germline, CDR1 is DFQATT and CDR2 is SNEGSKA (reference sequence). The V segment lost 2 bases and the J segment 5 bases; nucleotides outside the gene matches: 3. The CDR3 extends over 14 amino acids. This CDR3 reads CSARPGLAGDTQYF. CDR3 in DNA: TGCAGTGCTAGACCCGGACTAGCGGGAGATACGCAGTATTTT.

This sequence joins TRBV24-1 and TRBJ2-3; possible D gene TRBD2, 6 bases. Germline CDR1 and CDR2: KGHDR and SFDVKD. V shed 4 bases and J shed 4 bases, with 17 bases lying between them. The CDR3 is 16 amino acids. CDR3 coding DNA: TGTGCCACCAGTGACCACGGGACTCATTTCCCAGATACGCAGTATTTT. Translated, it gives CATSDHGTHFPDTQYF.

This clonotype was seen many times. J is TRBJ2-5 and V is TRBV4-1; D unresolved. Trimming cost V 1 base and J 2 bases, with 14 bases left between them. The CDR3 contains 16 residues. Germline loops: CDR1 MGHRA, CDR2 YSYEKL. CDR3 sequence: CASSQVRYTTQETQYF. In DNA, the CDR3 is TGCGCCAGCAGCCAAGTCCGGTACACGACACAAGAGACCCAGTACTTC.

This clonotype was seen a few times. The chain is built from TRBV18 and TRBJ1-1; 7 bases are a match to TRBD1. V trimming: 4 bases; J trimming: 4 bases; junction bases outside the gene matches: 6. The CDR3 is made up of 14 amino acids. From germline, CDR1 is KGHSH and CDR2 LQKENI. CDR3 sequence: CASSRQGRSTEAFF. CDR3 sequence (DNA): TGTGCCAGCTCACGACAGGGTCGGAGCACTGAAGCTTTCTTT.

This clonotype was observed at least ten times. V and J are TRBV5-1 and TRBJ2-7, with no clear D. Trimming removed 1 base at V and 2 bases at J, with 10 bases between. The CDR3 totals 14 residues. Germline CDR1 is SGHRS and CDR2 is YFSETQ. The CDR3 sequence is CASSLKGSPYEQYF. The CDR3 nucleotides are TGCGCCAGCAGCTTGAAAGGTAGCCCCTACGAGCAGTACTTC.